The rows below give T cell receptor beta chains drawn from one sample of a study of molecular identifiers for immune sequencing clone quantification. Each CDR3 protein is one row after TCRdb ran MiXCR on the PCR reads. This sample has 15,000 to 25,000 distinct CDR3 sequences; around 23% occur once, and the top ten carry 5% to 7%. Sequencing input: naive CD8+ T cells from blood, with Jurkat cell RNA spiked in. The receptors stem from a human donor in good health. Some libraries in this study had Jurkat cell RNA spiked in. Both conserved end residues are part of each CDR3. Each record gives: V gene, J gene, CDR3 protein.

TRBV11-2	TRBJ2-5	CASSLGRLAGWVWQETQYF
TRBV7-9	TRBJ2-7	CASSSNPAGGPHEQYF
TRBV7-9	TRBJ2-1	CASSLAGTQRAHEQFF
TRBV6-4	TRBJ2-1	CASSELAGVGNEQFF
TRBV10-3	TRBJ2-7	CAISESVRGPGEQYF
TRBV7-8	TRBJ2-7	CASSLDPLRGASSYEQYF
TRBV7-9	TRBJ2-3	CASSSAGLGSTDTQYF
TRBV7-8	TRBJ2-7	CASSLSIGADYEQYF
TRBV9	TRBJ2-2	CASSWTGLGGGELFF
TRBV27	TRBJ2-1	CASSLSGGNSHNEQFF
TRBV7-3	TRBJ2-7	CASSPQGSLIEQYF
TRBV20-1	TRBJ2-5	CSAHTSGRAGETQYF
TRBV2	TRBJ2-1	CASTWTQGQIANEQFF
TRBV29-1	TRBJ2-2	CSVEDWRLAGVDTGELFF
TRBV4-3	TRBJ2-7	CASSQEFRPVFYEQYF
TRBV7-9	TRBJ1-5	CASSQQGGDQPQHF
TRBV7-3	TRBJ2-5	CASSLTGSLRETQYF
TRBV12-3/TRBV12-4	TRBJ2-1	CASRIAGASYNEQFF
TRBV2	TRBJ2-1	CASSGGRSYNEQFF
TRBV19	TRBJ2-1	CASSTAGTRYNEQFF
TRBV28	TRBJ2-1	CASALVQVYNEQFF
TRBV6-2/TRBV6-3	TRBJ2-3	CASTLYPGLAKTDTQYF
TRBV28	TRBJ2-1	CASSPFVLAGLNEQFF
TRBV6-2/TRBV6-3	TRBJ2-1	CASSSSGSPDEQFF
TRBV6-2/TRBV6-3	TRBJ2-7	CASSYAQYEQYF
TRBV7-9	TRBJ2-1	CASSLRTSGYNEQFF
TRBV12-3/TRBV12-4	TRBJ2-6	CASSPLTNVLTF
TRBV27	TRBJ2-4	CASSLSGDQTIQYF
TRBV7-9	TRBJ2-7	CASSPGQEYEQYF
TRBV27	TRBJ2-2	CASRRRASGRPSNTGELFF
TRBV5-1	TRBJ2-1	CASSLYSGTSGLNEQFF
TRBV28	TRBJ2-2	CASSLWRGDTGELFF
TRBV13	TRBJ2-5	CASSRSGAGETQYF
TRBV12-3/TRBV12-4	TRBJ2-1	CVSSPLAREQFF
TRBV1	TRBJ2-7	CTSSQTPGGEQYF
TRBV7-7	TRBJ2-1	CASSPGLGLRSSYNEQFF
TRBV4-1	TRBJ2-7	CASSQDSLAGNYEQYF
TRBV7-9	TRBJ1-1	CASSLGWSTEAFF
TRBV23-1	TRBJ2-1	CASSQPTGTGEQFF
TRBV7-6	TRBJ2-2	CASLGEDGELFF
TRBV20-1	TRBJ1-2	CSASRSDYGYTF
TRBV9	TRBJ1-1	CASSAAENTEAFF
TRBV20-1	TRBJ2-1	CSARRGRNEQFF
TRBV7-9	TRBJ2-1	CASSLAWTSGREYNEQFF
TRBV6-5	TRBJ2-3	CASSYGPPDTQYF
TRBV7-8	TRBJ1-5	CASSLLRGAGQPQHF
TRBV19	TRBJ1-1	CASSTSMNTEAFF